This T cell receptor beta chain was obtained from a study of cytomegalovirus exposure and HLA in healthy donors. General study findings and limits: The classifier reportedly diagnosed cytomegalovirus status with high sensitivity and specificity. Three CMV-associated chains were confirmed in vitro to be specific for CMV antigens.

Sequenced by immunoSEQ multiplex PCR; TCRdb stores in-frame clones only, minus some. Among fewer than 400,000 clones listed, over 75% were seen once. Worth noting for this clone: Its antigen is not known.

The TCR originated in a man aged 30-40 years in good health and CMV-seronegative. Input material: PBMCs.

The CDR3 sequence: CASSERAGLQETQYF. CDR3 coding DNA: TGTGCCAGCAGTGAAAGGGCAGGGCTCCAAGAGACCCAGTACTTC. The rearrangement links TRBV6-1 to TRBJ2-5; a weak D match, TRBD1 (5 bases). Germline V lookup: CDR1 MNHNS, CDR2 SASEGT. Trimming took 2 bases from V and 1 from J, leaving 11 bases between them. This CDR3 is built from 15 residues.